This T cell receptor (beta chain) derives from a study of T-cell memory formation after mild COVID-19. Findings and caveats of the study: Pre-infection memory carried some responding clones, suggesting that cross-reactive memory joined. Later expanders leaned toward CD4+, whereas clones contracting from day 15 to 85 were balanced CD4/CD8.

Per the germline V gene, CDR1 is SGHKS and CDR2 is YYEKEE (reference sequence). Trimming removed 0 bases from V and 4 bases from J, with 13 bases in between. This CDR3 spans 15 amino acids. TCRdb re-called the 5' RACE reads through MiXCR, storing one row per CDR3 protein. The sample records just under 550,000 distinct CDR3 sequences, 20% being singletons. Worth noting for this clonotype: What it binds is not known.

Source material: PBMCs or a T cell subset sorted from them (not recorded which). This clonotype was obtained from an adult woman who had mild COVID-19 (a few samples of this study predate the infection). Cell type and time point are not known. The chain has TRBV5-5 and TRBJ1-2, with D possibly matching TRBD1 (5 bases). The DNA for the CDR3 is TGTGCCAGCAGCTTGGCTTGGCAGGGTGCCTATGGCTACACCTTC. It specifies CASSLAWQGAYGYTF.